The next 12 T cell receptor beta chains were all read from a single sample in a study of T cell repertoires in cytomegalovirus infection. No antigen has been assigned to these receptors. TCRdb called the reads again in MiXCR, with one record for every CDR3 protein. The sample lists nearly 700,000 distinct CDR3 sequences, 33% occurring once. This sample comprised cultured PBMCs, obtained from culture after CMV antigen stimulation. These receptors came from a human donor in good health (CMV status not recorded). Some clones in this sample may be carry-over from other donors' samples.

The chain carries TRBV14 and TRBJ2-1; the match to TRBD2 covers 10 bases. The CDR3 runs to 14 residues. V shed 4 bases, J shed 10 bases, and the junction held 7 bases outside the gene matches. Germline assignment: CDR1 SGHDN and CDR2 FVKESK. DNA of the CDR3: TGTGCCAGCAGCCCACTAGCGGGACTTCACGAGCAGTTCTTC. Amino acid sequence: CASSPLAGLHEQFF.

The chain joins TRBV18 to TRBJ2-1; D is ambiguous. The CDR3 contains 15 residues. V was cut by 0 bases and J by 7 bases, with 13 bases left in between. Germline loops: CDR1 KGHSH, CDR2 LQKENI. The CDR3 loop reads CASSPPVARTNEQFF. The CDR3 DNA follows: TGTGCCAGCTCACCACCGGTGGCGAGGACGAATGAGCAGTTCTTC.

The rearrangement joins TRBV5-5 to TRBJ1-4; D not resolved. The V end lost 2 bases, the J end lost 7 bases, and 12 bases lay between the germline ends. In germline, CDR1 is SGHKS, CDR2 YYEKEE (reference sequence). The CDR3 is 14 residues long. The CDR3 region is CASSFEVGREKLFF. The CDR3 coding sequence is TGTGCCAGCAGCTTCGAAGTCGGCCGTGAAAAACTGTTTTTT.

The chain is built from TRBV7-9 and TRBJ2-5; D gene ambiguous. Trimming took off 5 bases at V and 5 bases at J, with 15 bases between the two ends. The germline V gene has CDR1 SEHNR and CDR2 FQNEAQ (reference sequence). The CDR3 has 14 residues. CDR3 sequence (DNA): TGTGCCAGCAGCCCAAGTGGGCCCCCCGAGACCCAGTACTTC. The encoded protein is CASSPSGPPETQYF.

The chain couples TRBV20-1 to TRBJ2-3; 10 bases line up with TRBD2. J was trimmed by 5 bases and V by 1 base; bases with no gene match: 0. In germline, CDR1 is DFQATT, CDR2 SNEGSKA (reference sequence). The CDR3 has 13 residues. The chain's CDR3 is CSARVAGGDTQYF. In DNA form, the CDR3 reads TGCAGTGCTAGAGTAGCGGGGGGAGATACGCAGTATTTT.

This clonotype came up a few times. The J gene is TRBJ1-1, the V gene TRBV6-2 or TRBV6-3; 9 bases align to TRBD1. Unmatched junction bases numbered 6, after V lost 6 bases and J lost 1 base. The V gene's germline CDR1 is MNHEY and CDR2 SVGEGT. The CDR3 runs to 15 residues. This CDR3 is CASRTPGQGNTEAFF. The CDR3 coding sequence is TGTGCCAGCAGAACACCGGGACAGGGGAACACTGAAGCTTTCTTT.

This clonotype has more than one count but fewer than ten. The rearrangement joins TRBV6-2 or TRBV6-3 to TRBJ2-3, with D uncertain. V was cut by 9 bases and J by 2 bases, with 21 bases left in between. The length of the CDR3 is 16 residues. Germline CDR1 reads MNHEY; CDR2 reads SVGEGT. CDR3: CARKRWAEHSTDTQYF. In DNA form, the CDR3 reads TGTGCCAGAAAGAGGTGGGCGGAACATTCCACAGATACGCAGTATTTT.

The chain couples TRBV4-1 to TRBJ2-4, with 8 bases identical to TRBD1. The germline V gene encodes CDR1 MGHRA and CDR2 YSYEKL. With 2 bases clipped from V and 4 bases from J, the junction kept 7 bases outside the gene matches. The CDR3 has 16 residues. The CDR3 here is CASSQPSRDRKNIQYF. DNA of the CDR3: TGCGCCAGCAGCCAACCCAGCCGGGACAGGAAAAACATTCAGTACTTC.

The gene calls are TRBV12-3 or TRBV12-4 and TRBJ2-5; tentatively, D is TRBD1 or TRBD2 (5 bases each). V was cut by 7 bases and J by 0 bases, with 18 bases left in between. The CDR3 has 16 amino acids. In nucleotides, the CDR3 is TGTGCCAGCACCGACTTTTCGGGGCCCCACCAAGAGACCCAGTACTTC. Its protein is CASTDFSGPHQETQYF.

This clonotype was detected many times. V gene TRBV11-2 combines with J gene TRBJ1-2; unclear D gene. This CDR3 is built from 13 residues. Germline loops: CDR1 SGHAT, CDR2 FQNNGV. Between the trimmed V and J ends, which lost 3 bases and 6 bases, there was a span of 11 bases. DNA for the CDR3: TGTGCCAGCAGCTTTATGGGTTCGGATGGCTACACCTTC. Amino acids: CASSFMGSDGYTF.

Comments on this clonotype: A read error may account for a junction end that differs from germline. This rearrangement joins TRBV12-3 or TRBV12-4 to TRBJ2-5; 7 bases are shared with TRBD1. The CDR3 is 14 residues long. CDR3 loop: CSSSRDSSGETQYF. CDR3 bases: TGTTCCAGCAGTCGGGACAGCTCAGGGGAGACCCAGTACTTC.

The genes are TRBV19 and TRBJ2-1, with TRBD2 matching 7 bases. Germline CDR1 is LNHDA and CDR2 is SQIVND (reference sequence). This CDR3 has 14 residues. Unmatched junction bases numbered 6, after V lost 5 bases and J lost 5 bases. The CDR3: CASSLPGLNNEQFF. In DNA form, the CDR3 reads TGTGCCAGTAGTCTGCCGGGACTAAACAATGAGCAGTTCTTC. Using reference TRBV19 and TRBJ2-1 for the parts outside the CDR3, the full variable domain is DGGITQSPKYLFRKEGQNVTLSCEQNLNHDAMYWYRQDPGQGLRLIYYSQIVNDFQKGDIAEGYSVSREKKESFPLTVTSAQKNPTAFYLCASSLPGLNNEQFFGPGTRLTVL.